This TCR beta chain was obtained from a study of blood T cell repertoires in COVID-19. Individuals aged 18 to 89 years were recruited from 20 to 25 US areas. Each participant's cohort was designated according to participant-reported clinical history. Germline CDR1 reads SGHTA; CDR2 reads FQGTGA. The CDR3 spans 15 residues. The V gene lost 2 bases and the J gene lost 4 bases, with 14 bases spanning the gap. Clones were read by immunoSEQ multiplex PCR, and TCRdb kept only the in-frame ones, dropping some. The data contain 450,000 or so clones, roughly 88% of them singletons. The sample consisted of PBMCs or T cells enriched from blood (not recorded which). The sequence was collected from a young man who had recovered from COVID-19. The V call is TRBV7-3, the J call TRBJ1-1; D remains ambiguous. Here the CDR3 DNA reads TGTGCCAGCAGCTTATCCCGGACTTCACCCACTGAAGCTTTCTTT. Its translation: CASSLSRTSPTEAFF. Using reference TRBV7-3 and TRBJ1-1 for the parts outside the CDR3, the full variable domain is GAGVSQTPSNKVTEKGKYVELRCDPISGHTALYWYRQSLGQGPEFLIYFQGTGAADDSGLPNDRFFAVRPEGSVSTLKIQRTERGDSAVYLCASSLSRTSPTEAFFGQGTRLTVV.